This T cell receptor beta chain was identified during a study of blood T cells in healthy people across ages. Between the trimmed V and J ends, which lost 0 bases and 9 bases, there was a span of 6 bases. The CDR3 runs to 12 residues. Germline V gives CDR1 MNHEY, CDR2 SVGAGI. Alongside a J-beta primer mix, a sample-barcoded 5' primer served in a second PCR lasting about 7 to 12 cycles. Using its own MiXCR run on the 5' RACE reads, TCRdb lists one record per CDR3 protein. The sample yields 1.5 million to 2 million distinct CDR3 sequences, around half seen once. On this clonotype itself: Its matching antigen is unknown.

At least 7 million PBMCs were isolated per sample. Overall study results and limits: Unknown CMV status may confound age-related changes in expanded clones.

Sequencing was done on a sample of blood. The sequence came from a woman aged 40 to 55 in good health. The V call is TRBV6-5, the J call TRBJ2-1; either TRBD1 or TRBD2 may fit D (5 bases each). The CDR3 reads CASSYSRGEQFF. CDR3 nucleotides: TGTGCCAGCAGTTACTCGAGGGGTGAGCAGTTCTTC.